This TCR beta chain was documented in a study of somatic mutations in cytotoxic T cells in rheumatoid arthritis. Study outcomes and limitations: Reported slight underrepresentation of TRBV07 in rheumatoid arthritis patients was not subjected to multiple-comparison adjustment.

Sequenced by immunoSEQ multiplex PCR; TCRdb stores in-frame clones only, minus some. The data contain 13,000 or so clones, over 80% of them singletons. CDR3 size: 14 residues. Germline values: CDR1 SGHTA, CDR2 FQGNSA. Deletions cut 5 bases from V and 3 bases from J, with 14 bases between. In the case of this clone: Its antigen remains unknown.

Sample: CD8+ T cells sorted from blood. This TCR came from an adult with rheumatoid arthritis. The rearrangement uses TRBV7-2 and TRBJ2-7; D might be TRBD2 (5 bases). CDR3 in amino acids: CASSRADGIYEQYF. The CDR3 bases are TGTGCCAGCAGCCGAGCGGACGGGATCTACGAGCAGTACTTC.